This T cell receptor beta chain appears in the sequencing data of a study of T cell responses to AZD1222 COVID-19 vaccine. V was trimmed by 4 bases and J by 5 bases, leaving 13 bases between them. This CDR3 has 14 amino acids. TCRdb's table, derived via immunoSEQ multiplex PCR, lists solely in-frame clones and lacks some. There are 80,000 or so clones in the sample; about nine tenths occur only once, and approximately 3.2% lies in the top ten. The rearrangement links TRBV5-3 to TRBJ1-3; no definite D call. TRBV5-3 is designated an ORF whose function remains uncertain. The material was peripheral blood, obtained 28 days after the second AZD1222 dose. The TCR sequence derives from an adult who received the AZD1222 COVID-19 vaccine. This CDR3 is CARSVIALRNTIYF. The CDR3 nucleotides read TGTGCCAGAAGCGTAATTGCGTTACGAAACACCATATATTTT.